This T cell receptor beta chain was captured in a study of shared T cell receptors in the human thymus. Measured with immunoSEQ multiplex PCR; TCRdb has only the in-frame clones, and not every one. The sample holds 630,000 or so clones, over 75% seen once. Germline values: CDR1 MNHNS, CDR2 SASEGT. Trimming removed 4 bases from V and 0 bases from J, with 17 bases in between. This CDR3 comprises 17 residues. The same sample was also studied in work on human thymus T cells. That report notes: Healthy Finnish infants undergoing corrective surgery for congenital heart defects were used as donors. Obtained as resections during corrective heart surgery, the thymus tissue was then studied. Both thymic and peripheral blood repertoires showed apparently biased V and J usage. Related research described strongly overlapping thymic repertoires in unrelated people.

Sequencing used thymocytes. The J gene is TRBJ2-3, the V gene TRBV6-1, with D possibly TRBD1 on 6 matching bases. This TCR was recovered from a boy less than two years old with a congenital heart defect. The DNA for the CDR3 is TGTGCCAGCAGTGGCCGGGACACGGTCAGTAGCACAGATACGCAGTATTTT. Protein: CASSGRDTVSSTDTQYF.